This is a list of T cell receptor beta chains from one sample in a study of blood T cells in healthy people across ages. TCRdb analysed the 5' RACE reads with MiXCR anew, one entry per CDR3 protein. The data hold around 650,000 distinct CDR3 sequences, with roughly 32% observed a single time. Material for sequencing was blood. Every receptor here comes from a woman aged 80 or over in good health. The CDR3 runs from the conserved cysteine through the conserved F or W. The D gene is left open where the match is weak. Size tells how often a clone was seen (once, few, many) or the class of an expanded clone, and some rows leave it out.

-	14	TRBV15	-	TRBJ1-1	CATSRGSMNTEAFF	TGTGCCACCAGCAGAGGAAGTATGAACACTGAAGCTTTCTTT
-	16	TRBV5-1	many	TRBJ2-1	CASSLVGGGPSGEQFF	TGCGCCAGCAGCTTGGTAGGCGGGGGCCCGTCAGGGGAGCAGTTCTTC
-	13	TRBV20-1	-	TRBJ2-7	CSAIGTTAYEQYF	TGCAGTGCTATAGGGACAACTGCCTACGAGCAGTACTTC
-	12	TRBV20-1	many	TRBJ1-2	CSASKENYGYTF	TGCAGTGCTAGTAAAGAGAACTATGGCTACACCTTC
TRBD1	17	TRBV2	-	TRBJ1-5	CASAPGGAGYSNQPQHF	TGTGCCAGTGCCCCAGGGGGCGCGGGATATAGCAATCAGCCCCAGCATTTT
-	11	TRBV20-1	-	TRBJ2-7	CSVPQGYEQYF	TGCAGTGTCCCACAGGGTTACGAGCAGTACTTC
TRBD2	13	TRBV20-1	many	TRBJ2-7	CSASRGGTYEQYF	TGCAGTGCCAGCCGGGGGGGGACATACGAGCAGTACTTC
TRBD1	13	TRBV18	-	TRBJ2-4	CASSPGQGRGSYF	TGTGCCAGCTCACCTGGACAGGGACGAGGTTCGTACTTC
TRBD1	15	TRBV5-8	-	TRBJ2-1	CASSSPGQVGNEQFF	TGTGCCAGCAGCTCGCCGGGACAGGTGGGAAATGAGCAGTTCTTC
-	16	TRBV2	-	TRBJ1-4	CASKRTGTQFNEKLFF	TGTGCCAGCAAAAGGACCGGGACCCAGTTTAATGAAAAACTGTTTTTT
-	13	TRBV30	few	TRBJ1-6	CAWTGLWNSPLHF	TGTGCCTGGACGGGACTTTGGAATTCACCCCTCCACTTT
-	12	TRBV30	-	TRBJ1-4	CACRGRNEKRFF	TGTGCCTGCCGGGGTCGTAATGAAAAACGGTTTTTT
-	14	TRBV9	many	TRBJ2-3	CASSVGGGGHTQYF	TGTGCCAGCAGCGTAGGTGGAGGGGGGCATACGCAGTATTTT
-	15	TRBV21-1	few	TRBJ1-1	CASSNIRLDILLGFF	TGTGCCAGCAGCAATATTAGGTTGGACATTCTGCTGGGGTTCTTT
TRBD1	11	TRBV29-1	-	TRBJ2-7	CSAGQGVNWYF	TGCAGCGCCGGACAGGGCGTGAACTGGTACTTC
TRBD1	15	TRBV19	few	TRBJ2-5	CASSRDRQYQETQYF	TGTGCCAGCTCCCGGGACAGGCAGTACCAAGAGACCCAGTACTTC
-	12	TRBV4-2	many	TRBJ1-2	CARNIITSGYTF	TGTGCCAGAAACATTATCACTAGTGGCTACACCTTC
-	15	TRBV2	few	TRBJ1-6	CASSSLVSYNSPLHF	TGTGCCAGCAGCTCCCTTGTATCCTATAATTCACCCCTCCACTTT
-	14	TRBV2	few	TRBJ1-2	CASSEGTNNYGYTF	TGTGCCAGCAGTGAAGGTACAAACAACTATGGCTACACCTTC
-	15	TRBV5-1	many	TRBJ2-7	CASSLSPGRQYEQYF	TGCGCCAGCAGCTTGAGTCCGGGACGGCAATACGAGCAGTACTTC
TRBD1	11	TRBV6-5	many	TRBJ2-5	CASWTGTVMYF	TGTGCCAGCTGGACCGGGACAGTGATGTACTTC
-	16	TRBV3-1	many	TRBJ1-6	CASSQGPSSYNSPLHF	TGTGCCAGCAGCCAAGGTCCCAGCTCCTATAATTCACCCCTCCACTTT
-	14	TRBV20-1	many	TRBJ2-1	CSARDGATVHEQFF	TGCAGTGCTAGAGATGGGGCCACAGTCCATGAGCAGTTCTTC
-	14	TRBV20-1	many	TRBJ2-5	CSARDKRRGETQYF	TGCAGTGCTAGAGATAAGCGTCGAGGGGAGACCCAGTACTTC
-	14	TRBV20-1	many	TRBJ1-2	CSARDVGIGYGYTF	TGCAGTGCTAGAGATGTGGGGATAGGCTATGGCTACACCTTC
-	12	TRBV20-1	many	TRBJ1-1	CSANVPGSEAFF	TGCAGTGCTAACGTCCCGGGGTCTGAAGCTTTCTTT
-	13	TRBV7-3	-	TRBJ2-3	CASSLKWDDTQYF	TGTGCCAGCAGCTTAAAGTGGGACGATACGCAGTATTTT
TRBD1	13	TRBV6-2/TRBV6-3	-	TRBJ1-6	CASLGQGVSPLHF	TGTGCCAGCCTCGGACAGGGCGTTTCACCCCTCCACTTT
-	13	TRBV5-1	-	TRBJ1-5	CASSPDMYQPQHF	TGCGCCAGCAGCCCGGACATGTATCAGCCCCAGCATTTT
-	12	TRBV11-2	-	TRBJ2-3	CASSPPKRTQYF	TGTGCCAGCAGCCCTCCAAAGCGTACGCAGTATTTT
-	14	TRBV20-1	few	TRBJ1-4	CSARPGNGGEKLFF	TGCAGTGCTCGGCCAGGGAACGGGGGTGAAAAACTGTTTTTT
TRBD1	20	TRBV28	many	TRBJ1-6	CASSSFGTGALSSYNSPLHF	TGTGCCAGCAGCTCATTCGGGACAGGGGCCCTAAGCTCCTATAATTCACCCCTCCACTTT
TRBD2	16	TRBV6-2/TRBV6-3	many	TRBJ2-1	CASSYQPLAGYNEQFF	TGTGCCAGCAGTTACCAGCCGCTAGCGGGGTACAATGAGCAGTTCTTC
-	15	TRBV7-2	-	TRBJ1-1	CASSLRSAGARWAFF	TGTGCCAGCAGCTTACGGTCCGCAGGGGCAAGGTGGGCTTTCTTT
TRBD1	13	TRBV6-5	many	TRBJ2-1	CASSRTGWNEQFF	TGTGCCAGCAGCCGGACAGGGTGGAATGAGCAGTTCTTC
-	14	TRBV5-1	-	TRBJ2-7	CASSGTKGAYEQYF	TGCGCCAGCAGCGGGACGAAAGGCGCCTACGAGCAGTACTTC
-	14	TRBV2	many	TRBJ2-7	CASRNPMIGYEQYF	TGTGCCAGCAGAAACCCCATGATCGGCTACGAGCAGTACTTC
TRBD1	13	TRBV20-1	many	TRBJ1-1	CRGTGGMNTEAFF	TGCAGAGGGACAGGGGGAATGAACACTGAAGCTTTCTTT
-	12	TRBV15	-	TRBJ1-1	CAANDDERKAFF	TGTGCCGCCAACGACGACGAACGTAAAGCTTTCTTT
-	15	TRBV27	many	TRBJ1-6	CASSLIGQSNSPLHF	TGTGCCAGCAGTTTAATAGGACAGTCTAATTCACCCCTCCACTTT
-	15	TRBV7-3	many	TRBJ2-1	CASSFPGLFDNEQFF	TGTGCCAGCAGCTTCCCGGGACTGTTTGACAATGAGCAGTTCTTC
TRBD1	14	TRBV3-1	-	TRBJ2-3	CASSLDRAVNTQYF	TGTGCCAGCAGCCTGGACAGGGCGGTGAATACGCAGTATTTT
TRBD1	15	TRBV27	-	TRBJ2-5	CASSSGQGPQETQYF	TGTGCCAGCAGTTCGGGACAGGGACCCCAAGAGACCCAGTACTTC